This T cell receptor beta chain derives from a study of human T cells and chemical hapten exposure. Study context: Patch testing was performed with 0.01% DPC on the upper back, with reading at 6 days.

TCRdb processed the RACE reads anew with MiXCR; each CDR3 protein has one entry. This sample has more than 85,000 distinct CDR3 sequences, with more than 9.5% found just once. To note about this clonotype: Its specificity is unknown.

V lost 6 bases and J lost 5, with 6 bases in between. In germline, CDR1 is LGHDT, CDR2 YNNKEL (reference sequence). The length of the CDR3 is 11 residues. Time point of the sample: patch test 2, 6 weeks after DPC sensitization. Treatment described: therapeutic diphenylcyclopropenone sensitization with weekly scalp DPC. Findings of the study overall: Patch test score rose with PT1 expanded TCR count, significant at thresholds 8, 16 and 32, not 4.

The clonotype comes from a middle-aged man with alopecia areata. Some clones in this sample may be carry-over from other donors' samples. Sequenced material: whole blood, taken in connection with sensitization to the hapten diphenylcyclopropenone (DPC). The chain combines TRBV3-1 with TRBJ2-3; no clear D gene. The CDR3 sequence: CASRRKDTQYF. CDR3 bases: TGTGCCAGCAGGCGTAAAGATACGCAGTATTTT.